The rows below give T cell receptor beta chains drawn from one sample of a study of blood T cell repertoires in COVID-19. Measured with immunoSEQ multiplex PCR; TCRdb has only the in-frame clones, and not every one. The sample has some 120,000 clones, 80% to 90% seen once; the top ten hold roughly 3.6%. The sample comprised peripheral blood. The receptors stem from a woman in her fifties or sixties with acute or convalescent COVID-19. Each CDR3 is given with its conserved first and last residue. A D gene is named only where the DNA matches it firmly. Only part of the rows carry a size: once, few, many, or a class if the clone is expanded.

>TRBJ1-2|TRBD1|TRBV3-1/TRBV3-2|-
TGTGCCAGCCGGGACAGGGGGAGTAAGGCTGGCTACACCTTC
CASRDRGSKAGYTF
>TRBJ2-2|TRBD2|TRBV6-2/TRBV6-3|-
TGTGCCAGCAGTGTATCTAGCGGGAGAAACCCCGGGGAGCTGTTTTTT
CASSVSSGRNPGELFF
>TRBJ2-3|TRBD2|TRBV5-4|-
TGTGCCAGCAGCTTAAAGCGGGAGGGTCCCACAGATACGCAGTATTTT
CASSLKREGPTDTQYF
>TRBJ2-3|TRBD2|TRBV11-3|-
TGTGCCAGCAGCCCTTACCGACTAGCGGGAGGCCAACGCACAGATACGCAGTATTTT
CASSPYRLAGGQRTDTQYF
>TRBJ2-3|-|TRBV5-4|-
TGTGCCAGCAGCTACCCACCGGGGAATACGCAGTATTTT
CASSYPPGNTQYF
>TRBJ1-4|-|TRBV5-5|-
TGTGCCAGCAGCTTCCAGGGGACTAATGAAAAACTGTTTTTT
CASSFQGTNEKLFF
>TRBJ2-1|TRBD2|TRBV4-1|-
TGCGCCAGCAGTGCAGGACTAGCGGGAGAGTGGAATGAGCAGTTCTTC
CASSAGLAGEWNEQFF
>TRBJ2-1|-|TRBV7-6|-
TGTGCCAGCAGCTTACCCCTAGGCGGCAATGAGCAGTTCTTC
CASSLPLGGNEQFF
>TRBJ1-2|TRBD1|TRBV5-1|-
TGCGCCAGCAGCTGGTACAGGGGGACTAACTATGGCTACACCTTC
CASSWYRGTNYGYTF
>TRBJ1-2|TRBD1|TRBV10-3|-
TGTGCCATCAGTGAGACCTTCGGACAGGGTTCAACTTATGGCTACACCTTC
CAISETFGQGSTYGYTF
>TRBJ1-2|-|TRBV19|-
TGTGCCAGTCAGGGTGCCAGGGGCCGCGGCTACACCTTC
CASQGARGRGYTF
>TRBJ2-1|-|TRBV11-2|-
TGTGCCAGCAGCTTAGTCCCGGGGATCGGCAATGAGCAGTTCTTC
CASSLVPGIGNEQFF
>TRBJ1-1|-|TRBV5-1|-
TGCGCCAGCAGCATTGGACAGAACACTGAAGCTTTCTTT
CASSIGQNTEAFF
>TRBJ2-4|TRBD2|TRBV5-1|-
TGCGCCAGCAGCCCGGGGGGGCGAGCGGCCTGGGGAAACATTCAGTACTTC
CASSPGGRAAWGNIQYF
>TRBJ2-5|TRBD2|TRBV15|-
TGTGCCACCAGCAGGTCAATAGCGGGATTGGAGACCCAGTACTTC
CATSRSIAGLETQYF
>TRBJ1-1|-|TRBV5-1|-
TGCGCCAGCAGCGGCGGCCTGAACACTGAAGCTTTCTTT
CASSGGLNTEAFF
>TRBJ2-5|TRBD2|TRBV4-1|-
TGCGCCAGCAGCCAAGATCTACCCCAACGGACTAGCGGGAGAAAGCTGCAAGAGACCCAGTACTTC
CASSQDLPQRTSGRKLQETQYF
>TRBJ2-4|TRBD2|TRBV27|-
TGTGCCAGACGGGGGGAGACAGAAAAACTAGCCAAAAACATTCAGTACTTC
CARRGETEKLAKNIQYF
>TRBJ1-1|TRBD1|TRBV18|-
TGTGCCAGCTCACCGCGGGGGACAGGGAGGGGAGTGAACACTGAAGCTTTCTTT
CASSPRGTGRGVNTEAFF
>TRBJ1-2|TRBD1|TRBV3-1/TRBV3-2|-
TGTGCCAGCAGCCAAGTTGGACAGGGGCCTTACTATGGCTACACCTTC
CASSQVGQGPYYGYTF
>TRBJ2-3|TRBD2|TRBV15|-
TGTGCCACCAGCAGTCCCGGACTAGCAGTAACAGATACGCAGTATTTT
CATSSPGLAVTDTQYF
>TRBJ1-2|-|TRBV5-4|-
TGTGCCAGCAGCTCCCGGGACACCCTAGGGTATGGCTACACCTTC
CASSSRDTLGYGYTF
>TRBJ1-5|-|TRBV5-5|-
TGTGCCAGCAGCTTGGCGGGGGGCAATCAGCCCCAGCATTTT
CASSLAGGNQPQHF
>TRBJ1-2|-|TRBV12-3/TRBV12-4|-
TGTGCCAGCAGGCCTTACGACAGTTATGGCTACACCTTC
CASRPYDSYGYTF
>TRBJ2-5|TRBD1|TRBV7-3|-
TGTGCCAGCAGCTTAGACAGACAGGGAAGGGAGACCCAGTACTTC
CASSLDRQGRETQYF
>TRBJ2-3|-|TRBV20-1|-
TGCAGTGCTAGAGATACAGTCACGCAGTATTTT
CSARDTVTQYF
>TRBJ1-1|-|TRBV10-2|-
TGCGCCAGCAGTGAGTCGGGGGGGAGCACTGAAGCTTTCTTT
CASSESGGSTEAFF
>TRBJ2-1|-|TRBV19|once
TGTGCCAGTAGTATTTGGGGGCGCTTTGGCCATGAGCAGTTCTTC
CASSIWGRFGHEQFF
>TRBJ2-3|TRBD2|TRBV27|-
TGTGCCAGCAGTTCCCCCGTAGCGGGAGTAACAGATACGCAGTATTTT
CASSSPVAGVTDTQYF
>TRBJ1-4|TRBD1|TRBV27|-
TGTGCCAGCAGTCCCGGGACAGGGGCGCGGGAAAAACTGTTTTTT
CASSPGTGAREKLFF
>TRBJ2-3|TRBD2|TRBV4-1|once
TGCGCCAGCAGCCGCTTAGCGGGAGTGGGCACAGATACGCAGTATTTT
CASSRLAGVGTDTQYF
>TRBJ2-3|-|TRBV5-4|few
TGTGCCAGCAGCTTGGACAGGGTAGGGCCAGATACGCAGTATTTT
CASSLDRVGPDTQYF
>TRBJ1-1|-|TRBV7-3|-
TGTGCCAGCAGCCTTGGCGGTGAAGCTTTCTTT
CASSLGGEAFF
>TRBJ1-5|-|TRBV30|-
TGTGCCTGGAGTCCCCCGGGACATAGCAATCAGCCCCAGCATTTT
CAWSPPGHSNQPQHF
>TRBJ1-5|TRBD1|TRBV30|-
TGTGCCTGGACCCGAGGGGGGACAGGGGGCAATCAGCCCCAGCATTTT
CAWTRGGTGGNQPQHF
>TRBJ1-1|-|TRBV10-1|-
TGCGCCAGCAGTGGCTCCGGGACACGCGAAGCTTTCTTT
CASSGSGTREAFF
>TRBJ1-4|-|TRBV29-1|few
TGCAGCTCCACCGGGACACACGGCGGGGAAAAACTGTTTTTT
CSSTGTHGGEKLFF
>TRBJ2-7|TRBD2|TRBV18|few
TGTGCCAGCTCACAGCGGGAGGGAGACAACGAGCAGTACTTC
CASSQREGDNEQYF
>TRBJ1-1|-|TRBV14|-
TGTGCCAGCAGCCAAGCTGGGAAGGGGCCGCTCACTGAAGCTTTCTTT
CASSQAGKGPLTEAFF
>TRBJ1-5|-|TRBV7-2|few
TGTGCCAGCAGCTTAGGACAAAATCAGCCCCAGCATTTT
CASSLGQNQPQHF
>TRBJ2-3|TRBD2|TRBV11-3|-
TGTGCCAGCAGCTTAACTAGCGGGAGCGCCACAGATACGCAGTATTTT
CASSLTSGSATDTQYF
>TRBJ2-2|TRBD1|TRBV19|-
TGTGCCAGTAGTCCCCGGGACAGGGGATATACCGGGGAGCTGTTTTTT
CASSPRDRGYTGELFF